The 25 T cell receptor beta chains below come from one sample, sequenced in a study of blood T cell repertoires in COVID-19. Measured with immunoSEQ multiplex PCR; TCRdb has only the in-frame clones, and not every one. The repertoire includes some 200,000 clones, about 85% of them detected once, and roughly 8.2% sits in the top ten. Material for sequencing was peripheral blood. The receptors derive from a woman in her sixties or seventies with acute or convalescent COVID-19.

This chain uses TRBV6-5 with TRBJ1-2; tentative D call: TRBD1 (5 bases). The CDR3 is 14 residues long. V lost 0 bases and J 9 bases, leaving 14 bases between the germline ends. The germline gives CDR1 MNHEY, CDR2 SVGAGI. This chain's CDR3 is CASSYSGAVFRYTF. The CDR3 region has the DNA TGTGCCAGCAGTTACTCAGGGGCAGTCTTCCGCTACACCTTC.

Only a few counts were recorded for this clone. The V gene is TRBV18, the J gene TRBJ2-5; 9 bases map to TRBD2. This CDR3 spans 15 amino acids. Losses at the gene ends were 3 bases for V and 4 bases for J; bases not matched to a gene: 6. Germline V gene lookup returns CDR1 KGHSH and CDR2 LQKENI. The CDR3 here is CASSPSGRPPETQYF. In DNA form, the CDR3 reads TGTGCCAGCTCACCCAGCGGGAGGCCCCCAGAGACCCAGTACTTC.

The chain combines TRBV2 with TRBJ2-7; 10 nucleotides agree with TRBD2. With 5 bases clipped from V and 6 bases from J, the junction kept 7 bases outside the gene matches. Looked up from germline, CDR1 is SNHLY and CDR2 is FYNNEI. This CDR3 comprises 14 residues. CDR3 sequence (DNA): TGTGCCAGCAGTCTAGCGGGAGTGCTAACCGAGCAGTACGTC. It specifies CASSLAGVLTEQYV.

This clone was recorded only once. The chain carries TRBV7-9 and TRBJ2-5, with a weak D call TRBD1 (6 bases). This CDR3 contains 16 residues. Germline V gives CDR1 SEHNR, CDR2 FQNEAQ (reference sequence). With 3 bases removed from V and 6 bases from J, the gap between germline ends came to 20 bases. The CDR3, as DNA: TGTGCCAGCAGCTTTATTACAGGGAACCGCGCGCAGACCCAGTACTTC. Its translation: CASSFITGNRAQTQYF.

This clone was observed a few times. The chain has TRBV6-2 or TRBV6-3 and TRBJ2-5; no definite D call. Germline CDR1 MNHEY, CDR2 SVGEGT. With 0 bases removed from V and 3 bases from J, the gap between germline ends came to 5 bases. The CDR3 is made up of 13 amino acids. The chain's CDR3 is CASSYSAEETQYF. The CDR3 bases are TGTGCCAGCAGTTACTCGGCGGAAGAGACCCAGTACTTC.

The CDR3 DNA reads TGTGCCAGCAGTGGTGGACAGGGCCTGAGCAATCAGCCCCAGCATTTT. Encoded protein: CASSGGQGLSNQPQHF. The rearrangement uses TRBV6-1 and TRBJ1-5; TRBD1 matches 8 bases. Trimming cost V 4 bases and J 1 base; bases outside gene matches: 6. The germline CDR1 and CDR2 sequences are MNHNS and SASEGT. The CDR3 contains 16 residues.

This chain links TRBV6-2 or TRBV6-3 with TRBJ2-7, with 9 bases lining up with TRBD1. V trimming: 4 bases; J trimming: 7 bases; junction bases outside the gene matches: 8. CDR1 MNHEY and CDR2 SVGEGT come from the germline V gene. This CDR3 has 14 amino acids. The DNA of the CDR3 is TGTGCCAGCAGTTGGGACAGGGACGGTAGGGAGCAGTACTTC. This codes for CASSWDRDGREQYF.

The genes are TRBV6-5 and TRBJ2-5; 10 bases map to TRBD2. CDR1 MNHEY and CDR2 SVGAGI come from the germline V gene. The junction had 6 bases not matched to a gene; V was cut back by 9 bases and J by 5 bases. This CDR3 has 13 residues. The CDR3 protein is CASGLAAWETQYF. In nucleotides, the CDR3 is TGTGCCAGTGGACTAGCGGCTTGGGAGACCCAGTACTTC.

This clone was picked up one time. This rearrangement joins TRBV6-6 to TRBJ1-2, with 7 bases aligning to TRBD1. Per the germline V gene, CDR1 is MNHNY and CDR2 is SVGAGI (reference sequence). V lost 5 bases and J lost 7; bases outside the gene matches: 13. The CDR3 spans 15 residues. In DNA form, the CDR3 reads TGTGCCAGCAGTCCTCGACAGGGAAGAATCGGTGGCTACACCTTC. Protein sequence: CASSPRQGRIGGYTF.

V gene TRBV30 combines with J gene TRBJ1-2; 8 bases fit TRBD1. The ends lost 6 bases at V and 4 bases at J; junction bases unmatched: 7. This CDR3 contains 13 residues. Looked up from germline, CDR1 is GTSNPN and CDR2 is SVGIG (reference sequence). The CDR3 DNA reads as TGTGCCTGCAACAGGGGGGAGGGCTATGGCTACACCTTC. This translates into CACNRGEGYGYTF.

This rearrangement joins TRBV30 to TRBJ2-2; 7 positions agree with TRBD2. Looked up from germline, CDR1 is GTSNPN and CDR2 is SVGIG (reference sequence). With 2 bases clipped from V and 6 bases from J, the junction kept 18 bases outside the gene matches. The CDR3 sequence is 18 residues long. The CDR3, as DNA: TGTGCCTGGAGTACCCTCTTCTTAGCGGGCGGGGGAGCCGGGGAGCTGTTTTTT. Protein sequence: CAWSTLFLAGGGAGELFF.

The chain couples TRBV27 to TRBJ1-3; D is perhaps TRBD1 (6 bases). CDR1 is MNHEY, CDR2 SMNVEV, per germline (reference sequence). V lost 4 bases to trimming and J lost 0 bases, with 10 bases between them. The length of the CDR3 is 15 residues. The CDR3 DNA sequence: TGTGCCAGCAGTTCCACAGGGACCTCTGGAAACACCATATATTTT. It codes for CASSSTGTSGNTIYF.

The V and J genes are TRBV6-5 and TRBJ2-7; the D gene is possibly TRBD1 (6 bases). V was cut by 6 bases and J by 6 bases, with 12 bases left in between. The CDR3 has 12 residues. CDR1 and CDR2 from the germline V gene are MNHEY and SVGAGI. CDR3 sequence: CASRDTGTEQYF. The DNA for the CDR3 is TGTGCCAGCAGGGATACAGGGACCGAGCAGTACTTC.

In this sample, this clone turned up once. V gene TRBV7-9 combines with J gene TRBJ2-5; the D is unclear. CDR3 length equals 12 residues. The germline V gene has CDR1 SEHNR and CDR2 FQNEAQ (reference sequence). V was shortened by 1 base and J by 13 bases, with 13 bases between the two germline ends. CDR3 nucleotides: TGTGCCAGCAGCTTAGATGAGCTACCCCCGTACTTC. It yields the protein CASSLDELPPYF.

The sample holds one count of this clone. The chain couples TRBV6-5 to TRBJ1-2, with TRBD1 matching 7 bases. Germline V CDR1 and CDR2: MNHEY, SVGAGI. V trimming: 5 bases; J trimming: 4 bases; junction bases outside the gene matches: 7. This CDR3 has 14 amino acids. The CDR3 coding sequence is TGTGCCAGCAGTCAGGGGGATTCAGGCTATGGCTACACCTTC. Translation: CASSQGDSGYGYTF.

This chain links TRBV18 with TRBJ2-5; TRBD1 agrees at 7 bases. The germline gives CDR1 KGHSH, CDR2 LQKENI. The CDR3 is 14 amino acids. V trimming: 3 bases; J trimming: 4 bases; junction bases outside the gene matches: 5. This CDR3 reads CASSPTGMRETQYF. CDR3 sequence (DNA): TGTGCCAGCTCACCGACAGGGATGCGAGAGACCCAGTACTTC.

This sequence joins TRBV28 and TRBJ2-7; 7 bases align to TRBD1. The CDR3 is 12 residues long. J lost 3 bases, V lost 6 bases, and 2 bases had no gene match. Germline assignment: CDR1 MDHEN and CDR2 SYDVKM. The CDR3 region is CASRGGLYEQYF. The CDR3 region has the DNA TGTGCCAGCAGAGGGGGCCTCTACGAGCAGTACTTC.

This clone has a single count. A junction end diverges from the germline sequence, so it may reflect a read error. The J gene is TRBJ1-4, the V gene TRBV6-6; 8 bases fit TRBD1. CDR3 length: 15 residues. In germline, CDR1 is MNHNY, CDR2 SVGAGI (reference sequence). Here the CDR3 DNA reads TGTGCCAGCAGTGACTCAGGGGGCTCCGGGGAAAAACTGTTTTTT. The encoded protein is CASSDSGGSGEKLFF.

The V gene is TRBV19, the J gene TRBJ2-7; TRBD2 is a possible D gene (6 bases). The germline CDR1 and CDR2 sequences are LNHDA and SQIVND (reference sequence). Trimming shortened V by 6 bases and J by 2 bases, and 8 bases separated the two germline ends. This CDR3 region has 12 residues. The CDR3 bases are TGTGCCAGTAGCGGGGGAGCCTACGAGCAGTACTTC. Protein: CASSGGAYEQYF.

CDR3 protein: CASSMTAEAFF. CDR3 coding DNA: TGTGCCAGTAGCATGACAGCTGAAGCTTTCTTT. This chain connects TRBV19 to TRBJ1-1; weak D call: TRBD1 (5 bases). Germline CDR1 LNHDA, CDR2 SQIVND (reference sequence). This CDR3 region has 11 residues. The V end was cut by 6 bases, the J end by 6 bases, with 8 bases between.

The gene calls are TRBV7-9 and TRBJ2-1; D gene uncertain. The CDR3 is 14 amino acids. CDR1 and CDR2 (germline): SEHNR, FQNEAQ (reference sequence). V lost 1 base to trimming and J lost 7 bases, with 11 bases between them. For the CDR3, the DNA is TGTGCCAGCAGCTTAGACTACCCCTTGAATGAGCAGTTCTTC. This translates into CASSLDYPLNEQFF.

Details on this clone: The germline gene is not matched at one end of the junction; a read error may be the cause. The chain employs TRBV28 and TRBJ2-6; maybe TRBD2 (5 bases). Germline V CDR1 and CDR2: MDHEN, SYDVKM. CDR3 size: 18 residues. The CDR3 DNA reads TGTGCCAGCAGTTTACCCCCCAAAGGACTGATTGGGACCAACGTCCTGACTTTC. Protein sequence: CASSLPPKGLIGTNVLTF.

The CDR3 protein is CASSATGETEAFF. CDR3 DNA: TGTGCCAGCAGCGCGACAGGGGAGACTGAAGCTTTCTTT. The rearrangement uses TRBV9 and TRBJ1-1, with 8 bases that match TRBD1. The CDR3 is 13 amino acids. V shed 3 bases and J 5 bases; nucleotides not matched to a gene: 3. Germline CDR1 and CDR2: SGDLS and YYNGEE.

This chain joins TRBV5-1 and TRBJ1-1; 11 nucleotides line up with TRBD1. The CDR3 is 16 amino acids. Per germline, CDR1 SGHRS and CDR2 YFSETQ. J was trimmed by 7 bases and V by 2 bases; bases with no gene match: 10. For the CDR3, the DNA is TGCGCCAGCAGCTTCGGGGACAGGGGGTTGAGAGGTGAAGCTTTCTTT. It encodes CASSFGDRGLRGEAFF.

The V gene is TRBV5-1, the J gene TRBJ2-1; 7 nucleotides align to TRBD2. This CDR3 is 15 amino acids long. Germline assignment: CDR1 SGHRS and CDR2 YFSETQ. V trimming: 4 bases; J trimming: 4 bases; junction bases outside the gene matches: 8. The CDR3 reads CASSRDYNPYNEQFF. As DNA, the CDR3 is TGCGCCAGCAGCCGGGACTATAACCCTTACAATGAGCAGTTCTTC. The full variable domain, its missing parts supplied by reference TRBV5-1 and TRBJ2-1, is KAGVTQTPRYLIKTRGQQVTLSCSPISGHRSVSWYQQTPGQGLQFLFEYFSETQRNKGNFPGRFSGRQFSNSRSEMNVSTLELGDSALYLCASSRDYNPYNEQFFGPGTRLTVL.